A selection of T cell receptor beta chains follows, all from one sample in a study of Ad26.COV2.S vaccination and SARS-CoV-2 variants. Assay used: immunoSEQ multiplex PCR; TCRdb lists only in-frame clones, some missing. The table includes about 400,000 clones, approximately 90% detected once. Sequencing used peripheral blood, obtained in a trial of Ad26.COV2.S vaccine versus placebo. The receptors come from a person aged 18-60 years who received the Ad26.COV2.S COVID-19 vaccine or a placebo. Each CDR3 is given with its conserved first and last residue. The D gene is left open where the match is weak. Some rows mark clone size as missing; the rest say once, few, many or name a class of expanded clone.

V gene	clone size	J gene	CDR3 length	D gene	CDR3 protein	CDR3 DNA
TRBV24-1	.	TRBJ2-3	11	.	CATRQADTQYF	TGTGCCACCCGGCAGGCAGATACGCAGTATTTT
TRBV6-6	.	TRBJ2-1	16	TRBD2	CASSFSAGGAQNEQFF	TGTGCCAGCAGTTTTTCGGCGGGGGGCGCCCAAAATGAGCAGTTCTTC
TRBV9	.	TRBJ2-3	12	.	CASSRVEGTQYF	TGTGCCAGCAGCCGAGTAGAAGGTACGCAGTATTTT
TRBV7-3	.	TRBJ2-5	13	.	CASSPRGGETQYF	TGTGCCAGCAGCCCGCGCGGCGGGGAGACCCAGTACTTC
TRBV19	.	TRBJ2-2	14	TRBD1	CASYRGFRPGELFF	TGTGCCAGCTACAGGGGGTTTCGTCCCGGGGAGCTGTTTTTT
TRBV24-1	.	TRBJ1-5	14	TRBD1	CATSAPGQNQPQHF	TGTGCCACCAGTGCCCCGGGACAGAATCAGCCCCAGCATTTT
TRBV30	.	TRBJ1-2	14	.	CAWSVGLASYGYTF	TGTGCCTGGAGTGTAGGATTGGCATCCTATGGCTACACCTTC
TRBV5-4	once	TRBJ2-5	14	TRBD2	CASSGGGLRETQYF	TGTGCCAGCAGCGGCGGGGGGCTGAGGGAGACCCAGTACTTC
TRBV7-9	.	TRBJ2-7	18	TRBD1	CASSPPFVSYRGSYEQYF	TGTGCCAGCAGCCCACCTTTCGTGTCGTACAGGGGGTCGTACGAGCAGTACTTC
TRBV7-9	.	TRBJ2-7	13	.	CASSLALQHEQYF	TGTGCCAGCAGCTTAGCGCTTCAGCACGAGCAGTACTTC
TRBV24-1	.	TRBJ2-7	13	.	CATSDPFLGEQYF	TGTGCCACCAGTGACCCTTTTCTAGGAGAGCAGTACTTC
TRBV4-3	.	TRBJ2-2	18	TRBD2	CASSLLKTSVANTGELFF	TGCGCCAGCAGCCTCCTAAAGACTAGCGTCGCGAACACCGGGGAGCTGTTTTTT
TRBV5-4	.	TRBJ2-3	17	TRBD2	CASSLVGGGRSLDTQYF	TGTGCCAGCAGCTTGGTAGGCGGGGGTAGATCCTTAGATACGCAGTATTTT
TRBV2	.	TRBJ2-2	19	TRBD1	CATIGRQGPEKSNTGELFF	TGTGCCACAATAGGGAGACAGGGCCCCGAGAAGTCGAACACCGGGGAGCTGTTTTTT
TRBV24-1	.	TRBJ2-2	13	.	CATSRGVTGELFF	TGTGCCACCAGCCGGGGAGTCACCGGGGAGCTGTTTTTT
TRBV9	once	TRBJ1-1	13	.	CASSPREHTEAFF	TGTGCCAGCAGCCCCCGGGAGCACACTGAAGCTTTCTTT
TRBV4-3	.	TRBJ1-3	16	.	CASSRRREEEGNTIYF	TGCGCCAGCAGCCGAAGAAGAGAGGAGGAGGGGAACACCATATATTTT
TRBV7-3	.	TRBJ2-1	16	.	CASSLLGAPTGNEQFF	TGTGCCAGCAGCCTATTGGGGGCGCCCACGGGGAACGAGCAGTTCTTC
TRBV7-2	.	TRBJ2-1	16	TRBD1	CASSPQTGNTYNEQFF	TGTGCCAGCAGCCCGCAGACAGGGAATACCTACAATGAGCAGTTCTTC
TRBV7-2	few	TRBJ1-1	13	.	CASSLEGDTEAFF	TGTGCCAGCAGCTTGGAAGGGGACACTGAAGCTTTCTTT
TRBV3-1/TRBV3-2	.	TRBJ1-3	17	.	CASSQFRDTISGNTIYF	TGTGCCAGCAGCCAATTCAGGGACACAATCTCTGGAAACACCATATATTTT
TRBV5-1	.	TRBJ2-2	17	TRBD2	CASSATTSGKNTGELFF	TGCGCCAGCAGCGCCACGACTAGCGGGAAGAACACCGGGGAGCTGTTTTTT
TRBV6-6	.	TRBJ2-1	15	.	CASSYGGFGVNEQFF	TGTGCCAGCAGTTACGGGGGTTTCGGGGTCAATGAGCAGTTCTTC
TRBV7-2	.	TRBJ2-7	14	TRBD1	CASSALGQQDEQYF	TGTGCCAGCAGCGCTCTGGGACAGCAAGACGAGCAGTACTTC
TRBV7-9	once	TRBJ2-5	11	TRBD1	CASSVTGIQYF	TGTGCCAGCAGCGTGACAGGGATCCAGTACTTC
TRBV2	few	TRBJ1-1	13	.	CASSLPQRVEAFF	TGTGCCAGCAGCCTTCCGCAGAGGGTCGAAGCTTTCTTT
TRBV19	few	TRBJ1-6	14	TRBD1	CASNRQGWDSPLHF	TGTGCCAGTAATCGACAGGGCTGGGATTCACCCCTCCACTTT
TRBV6-2/TRBV6-3	.	TRBJ2-2	18	.	CASSYSSRGYTNTGELFF	TGTGCCAGCAGTTATTCCAGCCGGGGTTACACGAACACCGGGGAGCTGTTTTTT
TRBV30	.	TRBJ1-2	15	TRBD1	CAWTPQGASNYGYTF	TGTGCCTGGACCCCCCAGGGGGCCTCTAACTATGGCTACACCTTC
TRBV18	.	TRBJ2-3	14	.	CASSPPSGTDTQYF	TGTGCCAGCTCACCACCTAGTGGCACAGATACGCAGTATTTT
TRBV5-4	.	TRBJ2-3	14	.	CASSPAARGNTQYF	TGTGCCAGCAGTCCAGCGGCCCGCGGAAATACGCAGTATTTT
TRBV2	once	TRBJ1-2	12	.	CASSTGVYGYTF	TGTGCCAGCAGTACCGGGGTCTATGGCTACACCTTC
TRBV19	.	TRBJ2-5	16	TRBD1	CASSIVNRGAEETQYF	TGTGCCAGTAGTATAGTCAACAGGGGGGCCGAAGAGACCCAGTACTTC
TRBV6-2/TRBV6-3	few	TRBJ1-2	16	.	CASSSMSAGSNYGYTF	TGTGCCAGCAGTTCCATGTCGGCGGGTTCAAACTATGGCTACACCTTC
TRBV2	.	TRBJ1-1	15	TRBD1	CASRTLGGAGSEAFF	TGTGCCAGCAGAACCCTAGGGGGCGCGGGCTCTGAAGCTTTCTTT
TRBV3-1/TRBV3-2	.	TRBJ1-6	17	TRBD1	CASSRGQGNPIYSPLHF	TGTGCCAGCAGCCGCGGACAGGGGAATCCTATTTATTCACCCCTCCACTTT
TRBV29-1	.	TRBJ2-1	13	TRBD1	CSGGTGDYNEQFF	TGCAGCGGTGGGACAGGGGATTACAATGAGCAGTTCTTC
TRBV5-6	.	TRBJ2-5	15	TRBD1	CASSIRQGRQETQYF	TGTGCCAGCAGCATCCGACAGGGTCGGCAAGAGACCCAGTACTTC
TRBV19	.	TRBJ2-2	15	.	CASSIIDGYTGELFF	TGTGCCAGTAGTATAATAGACGGCTACACCGGGGAGCTGTTTTTT
TRBV5-6	.	TRBJ1-5	14	.	CASSLSGLGQPQHF	TGTGCCAGCAGCTTGTCTGGGTTAGGTCAGCCCCAGCATTTT
TRBV19	.	TRBJ1-6	15	.	CASSMVHGSGSPLHF	TGTGCCAGTAGTATGGTGCACGGGTCAGGATCACCCCTCCACTTT
TRBV3-1/TRBV3-2	.	TRBJ2-7	15	.	CASSSDRGGTYEQYF	TGTGCCAGCAGTTCCGACAGGGGAGGGACCTACGAGCAGTACTTC
TRBV18	once	TRBJ2-1	16	.	CASSPRQGRGLNEQFF	TGTGCCAGCTCACCACGTCAGGGAAGGGGCCTCAATGAGCAGTTCTTC
TRBV5-1	.	TRBJ2-5	13	.	CASSLAREETQYF	TGCGCCAGCAGCTTGGCTAGGGAGGAGACCCAGTACTTC
TRBV3-1/TRBV3-2	.	TRBJ1-6	17	TRBD1	CASSNPQGSSYNSPLHF	TGTGCCAGCAGCAACCCACAGGGGAGCTCCTATAATTCACCCCTCCACTTT